The T cell receptor (beta chain) under discussion was sequenced for a study of CD8+CD57+ T cells in acquired aplastic anemia. Study as a whole: CD4+ and CD8+ cells, once sorted, gave DNA averaging approximately 3.4 ug. Findings and limits, study-wide: Patient and control CD8+ Simpson's diversity was not significantly different.

Note on this clonotype: Its matching antigen is unknown.

Patients who underwent sequencing had shown CD8+CD57+ cell expansion by flow cytometry. Patients were untreated when blood was sampled. Profiling that covered TCR beta VDJ and CDR3 relied on genomic DNA as its template. TCRdb called the reads again in MiXCR, with one record for every CDR3 protein. This table holds 100,000 to 150,000 distinct CDR3 sequences, approximately 41% found once. Per germline, CDR1 ENHRY and CDR2 SYGVKD. The V segment lost 7 bases and the J segment 4 bases; nucleotides outside the gene matches: 7. The CDR3 spans 14 residues. This chain uses TRBV10-3 with TRBJ1-1; 9 nucleotides line up with TRBD1. Specimen: sorted CD4+, CD8+, or CD8+CD57+ T cells (not recorded which) from PBMCs. This TCR derives from a human donor with aplastic anemia. CDR3 protein: CAITRTGGVTEAFF. The CDR3 DNA is TGTGCCATCACAAGAACAGGGGGCGTCACTGAAGCTTTCTTT.